The 3 T cell receptor beta chains reported below all come from one sample, sequenced in a study of cytomegalovirus exposure and HLA in healthy donors. Amplification used 60 Vbeta primers and 13 Jbeta primers. The protocol was immunoSEQ multiplex PCR, while the TCRdb copy is restricted to in-frame clones and leaves out a portion. This sample has around 65,000 clones; almost 70% occur once, and the top ten carry around a sixth. Sample: PBMCs. Source of these receptors: a man between 35 and 55 years old in good health and CMV-seropositive.

This clone came up a few times. This rearrangement joins TRBV18 to TRBJ1-1; 8 positions match TRBD1. Germline V gene sequence: CDR1 KGHSH, CDR2 LQKENI. The CDR3 runs 14 residues. The ends lost 5 bases at V and 2 bases at J; junction bases unmatched: 4. The CDR3, as DNA: TGTGCCAGCTCATTAGGACAGGGTAACACTGAAGCTTTCTTT. Encoded protein: CASSLGQGNTEAFF.

The chain couples TRBV19 to TRBJ1-2; D not certain. This CDR3 region has 12 residues. CDR1 is LNHDA and CDR2 is SQIVND in the germline V gene (reference sequence). Trimming removed 5 bases from V and 7 bases from J, with 11 bases in between. CDR3: CASSLRSGGYTF. In DNA, the CDR3 is TGTGCCAGTAGTCTCCGGTCGGGTGGCTACACCTTC.

The chain has TRBV7-9 and TRBJ2-5, with 7 bases lining up with TRBD2. Gene TRBJ2-7 matches the end of the DNA better, so the J call may be wrong. The CDR3 sequence is 14 residues long. Germline V gene sequence: CDR1 SEHNR, CDR2 FQNEAQ (reference sequence). The CDR3 here is CASSREAGFYEQYF. In DNA form, the CDR3 reads TGTGCCAGCAGCCGGGAGGCCGGATTCTACGAGCAGTACTTC.